The 8 T cell receptor beta chains below all came from one sample that was sequenced in a study of OX40 agonist ivuxolimab in advanced cancers. Produced via immunoSEQ multiplex PCR; TCRdb's table is partial and in-frame only. This table holds 60,000 to 70,000 clones, more than 70% found once. Sequenced here: CD4+ or CD8+ T cells sorted from blood, sampled in a trial of the OX40 agonist ivuxolimab. The source of these receptors is an adult with an advanced solid tumor such as melanoma, head and neck, liver or kidney cancer.

The chain uses TRBV7-6 and TRBJ2-2; D is perhaps TRBD1 or TRBD2 (6 bases each). Deletions cut 0 bases from V and 0 bases from J, with 11 bases between. Per germline, CDR1 SGHVS and CDR2 FNYEAQ. The CDR3 is made up of 17 amino acids. This chain's CDR3 is CASSLAGGPANTGELFF. For the CDR3, the DNA is TGTGCCAGCAGCTTAGCGGGGGGCCCCGCGAACACCGGGGAGCTGTTTTTT.

The chain combines TRBV18 with TRBJ2-7; 14 bases fit TRBD2. The CDR3 length is 15 residues. V shed 8 bases and J 0 bases; nucleotides not matched to a gene: 3. Germline CDR1 reads KGHSH; CDR2 reads LQKENI. The CDR3 sequence: CASSGTSGSSYEQYF. The CDR3, as DNA: TGTGCCAGCAGTGGGACTAGCGGGAGCTCCTACGAGCAGTACTTC.

The J gene is TRBJ2-1, the V gene TRBV14, with TRBD2 matching 10 bases. This CDR3 is built from 13 residues. CDR1 and CDR2 from the germline V gene are SGHDN and FVKESK. V lost 7 bases, J lost 9 bases, and 6 bases stayed unmatched. The CDR3 DNA sequence: TGTGCCAGCAACAGAGCGGGAGGGGGTGAGCAGTTCTTC. Its translation: CASNRAGGGEQFF. Together with reference TRBV14 and TRBJ2-1, the CDR3 gives the full variable domain: EAGVTQFPSHSVIEKGQTVTLRCDPISGHDNLYWYRRVMGKEIKFLLHFVKESKQDESGMPNNRFLAERTGGTYSTLKVQPAELEDSGVYFCASNRAGGGEQFFGPGTRLTVL.

In its sample, this clone was seen once. The rearrangement links TRBV18 to TRBJ1-4, with 7 bases identical to TRBD1. Germline trimming cut 4 bases from V and 4 bases from J; bases unmatched to any gene: 18. The CDR3 length is 19 residues. Per germline, CDR1 KGHSH and CDR2 LQKENI. CDR3 protein: CASSQNDMSGTVFNEKLFF. CDR3 nucleotides: TGTGCCAGCTCACAGAACGACATGTCCGGGACAGTCTTTAATGAAAAACTGTTTTTT. Drawing the rest from reference TRBV18 and TRBJ1-4, the complete variable domain is NAGVMQNPRHLVRRRGQEARLRCSPMKGHSHVYWYRQLPEEGLKFMVYLQKENIIDESGMPKERFSAEFPKEGPSILRIQQVVRGDSAAYFCASSQNDMSGTVFNEKLFFGSGTQLSVL.

The J gene is TRBJ2-1, the V gene TRBV5-1; TRBD2 aligns across 10 bases. The V gene end was trimmed by 0 bases and the J gene end by 9 bases; junction bases not matched to a gene: 15. This CDR3 comprises 18 residues. CDR1 SGHRS and CDR2 YFSETQ come from the germline V gene. CDR3 loop: CASSLAGVAGGRGAEQFF. As DNA, the CDR3 is TGCGCCAGCAGCTTGGCCGGGGTAGCGGGAGGCCGAGGAGCTGAGCAGTTCTTC.

The rearrangement uses TRBV7-2 and TRBJ2-4, with no clear D. Germline V CDR1 and CDR2: SGHTA, FQGNSA. Trimming stripped 0 bases from V and 5 bases from J, with 5 bases between. This CDR3 is built from 13 residues. This CDR3 reads CASSLAAENIQYF. The CDR3 bases are TGTGCCAGCAGCTTAGCGGCGGAAAACATTCAGTACTTC.

The chain carries TRBV7-8 and TRBJ2-1, with 8 bases aligning to TRBD2. The V gene end was trimmed by 1 base and the J gene end by 7 bases; junction bases not matched to a gene: 18. Germline V lookup: CDR1 SGHVS, CDR2 FQNEAQ. The CDR3 has 19 amino acids. CDR3 DNA: TGTGCCAGCAGCTTAGGGGAGGACCACCGGACAGCGGGAGTGAATGAGCAGTTCTTC. Residues: CASSLGEDHRTAGVNEQFF. The whole variable domain, remainder taken from reference TRBV7-8 and TRBJ2-1, is GAGVSQSPRYKVAKRGQDVALRCDPISGHVSLFWYQQALGQGPEFLTYFQNEAQLDKSGLPSDRFFAERPEGSVSTLKIQRTQQEDSAVYLCASSLGEDHRTAGVNEQFFGPGTRLTVL.

The chain recombines TRBV2 with TRBJ2-3; 9 nucleotides line up with TRBD1. Per the germline V gene, CDR1 is SNHLY and CDR2 is FYNNEI. The junction had 11 bases not matched to a gene; V was cut back by 10 bases and J by 0 bases. The CDR3 extends over 16 amino acids. For the CDR3, the DNA is TGTGCCAATGGAAGGACAGGGGCACCTAGCACAGATACGCAGTATTTT. Protein product: CANGRTGAPSTDTQYF.